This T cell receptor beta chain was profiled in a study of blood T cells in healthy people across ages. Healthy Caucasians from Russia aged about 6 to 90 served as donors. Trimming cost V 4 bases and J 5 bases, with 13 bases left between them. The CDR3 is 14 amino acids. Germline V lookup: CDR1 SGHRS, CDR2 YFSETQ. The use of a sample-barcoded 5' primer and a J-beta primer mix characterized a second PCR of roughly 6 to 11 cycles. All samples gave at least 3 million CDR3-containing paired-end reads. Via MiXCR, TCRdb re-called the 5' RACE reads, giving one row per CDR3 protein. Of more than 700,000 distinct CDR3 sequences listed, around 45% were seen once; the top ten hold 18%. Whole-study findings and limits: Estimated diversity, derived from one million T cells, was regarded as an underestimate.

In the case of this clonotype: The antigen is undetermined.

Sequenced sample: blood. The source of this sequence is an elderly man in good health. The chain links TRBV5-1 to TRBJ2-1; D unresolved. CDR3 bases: TGCGCCAGCAGCCCCATTCACCGGAACAATGAGCAGTTCTTC. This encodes CASSPIHRNNEQFF. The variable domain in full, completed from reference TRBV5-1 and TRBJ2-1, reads KAGVTQTPRYLIKTRGQQVTLSCSPISGHRSVSWYQQTPGQGLQFLFEYFSETQRNKGNFPGRFSGRQFSNSRSEMNVSTLELGDSALYLCASSPIHRNNEQFFGPGTRLTVL.